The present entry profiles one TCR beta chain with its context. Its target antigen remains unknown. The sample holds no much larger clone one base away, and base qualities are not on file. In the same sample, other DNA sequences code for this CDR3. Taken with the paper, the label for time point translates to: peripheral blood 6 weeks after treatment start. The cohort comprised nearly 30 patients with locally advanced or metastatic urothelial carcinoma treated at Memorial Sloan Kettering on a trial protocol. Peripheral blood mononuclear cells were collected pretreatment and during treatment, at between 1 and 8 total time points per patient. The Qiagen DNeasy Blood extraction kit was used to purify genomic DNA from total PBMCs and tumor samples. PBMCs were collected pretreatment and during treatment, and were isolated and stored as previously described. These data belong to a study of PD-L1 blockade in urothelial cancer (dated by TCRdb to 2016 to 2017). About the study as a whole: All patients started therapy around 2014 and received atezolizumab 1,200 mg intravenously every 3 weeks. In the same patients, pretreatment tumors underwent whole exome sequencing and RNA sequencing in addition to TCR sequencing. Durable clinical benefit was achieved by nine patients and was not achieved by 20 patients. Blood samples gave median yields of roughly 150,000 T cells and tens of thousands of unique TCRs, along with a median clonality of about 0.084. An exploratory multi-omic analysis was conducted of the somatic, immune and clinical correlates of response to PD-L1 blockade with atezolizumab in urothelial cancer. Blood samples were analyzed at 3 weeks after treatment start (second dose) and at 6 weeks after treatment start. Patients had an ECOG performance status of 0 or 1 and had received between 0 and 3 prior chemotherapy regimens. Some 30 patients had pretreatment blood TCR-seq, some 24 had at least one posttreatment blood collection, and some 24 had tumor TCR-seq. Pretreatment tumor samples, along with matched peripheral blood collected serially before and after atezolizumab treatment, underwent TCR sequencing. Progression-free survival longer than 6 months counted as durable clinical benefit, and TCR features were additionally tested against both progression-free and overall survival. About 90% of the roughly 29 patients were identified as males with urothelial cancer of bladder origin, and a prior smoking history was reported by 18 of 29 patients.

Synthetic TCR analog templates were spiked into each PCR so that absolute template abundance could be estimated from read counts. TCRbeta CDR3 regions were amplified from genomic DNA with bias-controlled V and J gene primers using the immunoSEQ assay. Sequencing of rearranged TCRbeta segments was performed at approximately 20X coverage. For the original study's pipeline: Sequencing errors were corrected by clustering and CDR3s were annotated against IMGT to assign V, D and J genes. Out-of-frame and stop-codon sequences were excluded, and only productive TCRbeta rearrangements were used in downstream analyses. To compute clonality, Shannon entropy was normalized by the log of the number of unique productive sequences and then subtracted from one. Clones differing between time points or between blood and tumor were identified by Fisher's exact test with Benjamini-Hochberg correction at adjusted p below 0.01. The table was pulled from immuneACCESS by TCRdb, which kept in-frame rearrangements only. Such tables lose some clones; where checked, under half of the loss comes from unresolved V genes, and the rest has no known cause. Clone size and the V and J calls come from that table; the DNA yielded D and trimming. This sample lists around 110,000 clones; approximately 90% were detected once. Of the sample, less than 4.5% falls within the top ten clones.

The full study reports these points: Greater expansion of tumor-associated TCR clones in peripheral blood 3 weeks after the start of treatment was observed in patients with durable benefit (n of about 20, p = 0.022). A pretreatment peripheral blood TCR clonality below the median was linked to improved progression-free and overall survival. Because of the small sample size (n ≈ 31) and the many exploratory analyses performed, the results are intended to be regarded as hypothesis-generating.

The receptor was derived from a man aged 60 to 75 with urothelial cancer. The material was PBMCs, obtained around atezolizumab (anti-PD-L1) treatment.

The CDR3 loop reads CASSPGQGNTEAFF. The nucleotide sequence reads as follows: TGTGCCAGCTCACCTGGACAGGGGAACACTGAAGCTTTCTTT. The chain is encoded by TRBV18 joined to TRBJ1-1, and 8 junctional nucleotides match TRBD1. The CDR3 measures 14 amino acids from cysteine to phenylalanine. CDR3 DNA only is kept here, 42 bases in frame from base 1. Per the germline V gene, KGHSH is the CDR1 and LQKENI is the CDR2. Trimming takes 3 bases off V and 1 base off J; junction bases not matched to a gene: 1.